This TCR beta chain was identified in a study of T cells after yellow fever vaccination. This CDR3 comprises 15 residues. J gave up 0 bases and V 6 bases, and 5 bases lay outside the gene matches. Germline CDR1 MNHNY, CDR2 SVGAGI (reference sequence). In this sample, this clonotype turned up a few times. What it recognizes is unknown. Whole-study results and caveats: Some clonotypes were seen in both the CD4 and the CD8 compartments. These made up a small share and likely arose from convergent recombination. Compared with primary, the secondary response was weaker and peaked at day 5, not 15.

From the 5' RACE reads, TCRdb called clonotypes with MiXCR, one entry per CDR3 protein. This sample has about 170,000 distinct CDR3 sequences; about 10% occur once, and the top ten carry around 34%. This rearrangement joins TRBV6-6 to TRBJ2-3; 8 bases line up with TRBD2. This material consisted of CD8+ T cells sorted from PBMCs, taken 15 days after the yellow fever booster vaccination. The TCR comes from a man between 18 and 29 years old who received the YFV17D yellow fever vaccine. CDR3 amino acids: CASRPLAASTDTQYF. The CDR3 nucleotides read TGTGCCAGCAGGCCACTAGCGGCAAGCACAGATACGCAGTATTTT.